Listed below are T cell receptor beta chains from one sample, sequenced in a study of spatial heterogeneity in lung cancer. MiXCR was run by TCRdb on the 5' RACE reads, yielding one entry per CDR3 protein. Among 3,500 to 4,000 distinct CDR3 sequences, 5% to 6% were seen once, and the ten largest hold roughly 32%. This specimen consisted of lung tumor tissue, obtained at surgery. The receptor source for this set is a female donor with early-stage non-small cell lung cancer. Both conserved end residues are part of each CDR3. The order of the fields is clone size, V gene, J gene, D gene, CDR3 protein, CDR3 DNA. The D gene is left open where the match is weak. Not all rows give a size; the values are once, few, many and, for expanded clones, a class.

size: medium-sized
V: TRBV29-1
J: TRBJ2-1
D: -
CDR3: CSGGGDSYNEQFF
DNA: TGCAGCGGTGGGGGAGACAGCTACAATGAGCAGTTCTTC

size: medium-sized
V: TRBV5-6
J: TRBJ2-2
D: -
CDR3: CASSLEATASNTGELFF
DNA: TGTGCCAGCAGCTTGGAAGCGACGGCCTCGAACACCGGGGAGCTGTTTTTT

size: many
V: TRBV5-6
J: TRBJ2-7
D: -
CDR3: CASSLGPGSIAYEQYF
DNA: TGTGCCAGCAGCTTGGGTCCAGGCTCCATTGCCTACGAGCAGTACTTC

size: medium-sized
V: TRBV12-3/TRBV12-4
J: TRBJ2-2
D: TRBD1
CDR3: CASCRAGGRTGELFF
DNA: TGTGCCAGCTGTCGGGCAGGGGGAAGGACCGGGGAGCTGTTTTTT

size: medium-sized
V: TRBV20-1
J: TRBJ1-1
D: -
CDR3: CSASPTVNTEAFF
DNA: TGCAGTGCTAGCCCGACAGTCAACACTGAAGCTTTCTTT

size: many
V: TRBV10-1
J: TRBJ1-1
D: -
CDR3: CASSVNRNTEAFF
DNA: TGCGCCAGCAGTGTAAACAGGAACACTGAAGCTTTCTTT

size: many
V: TRBV27
J: TRBJ1-1
D: -
CDR3: CASRNPGPNTEAFF
DNA: TGTGCCAGCAGAAACCCGGGACCAAACACTGAAGCTTTCTTT

size: medium-sized
V: TRBV3-1
J: TRBJ1-3
D: -
CDR3: CASSSGRKGNTIYF
DNA: TGTGCCAGCAGCTCGGGACGGAAGGGAAACACCATATATTTT

size: few
V: TRBV28
J: TRBJ2-3
D: TRBD2
CDR3: CASSPPRGTSATGAGTDTQYF
DNA: TGTGCCAGCAGTCCTCCGAGGGGGACTAGCGCGACTGGGGCGGGCACAGATACGCAGTATTTT

size: medium-sized
V: TRBV6-6
J: TRBJ2-3
D: TRBD1
CDR3: CASSSQGATDTQYF
DNA: TGTGCCAGCAGTTCTCAGGGGGCCACAGATACGCAGTATTTT

size: -
V: TRBV27
J: TRBJ1-6
D: TRBD1
CDR3: CASSPQGASFNSPLHF
DNA: TGTGCCAGCAGTCCACAGGGGGCTTCGTTCAATTCACCCCTCCACTTT

size: -
V: TRBV7-3
J: TRBJ2-3
D: -
CDR3: CASSFDGGGAQYF
DNA: TGTGCCAGCAGCTTTGATGGCGGAGGGGCGCAGTATTTT

size: large
V: TRBV12-3/TRBV12-4
J: TRBJ1-1
D: -
CDR3: CASSLVGEGTEAFF
DNA: TGTGCCAGCAGTTTAGTGGGGGAAGGGACTGAAGCTTTCTTT

size: medium-sized
V: TRBV28
J: TRBJ2-3
D: TRBD2
CDR3: CASSYLAGAGDTQYF
DNA: TGTGCCAGCAGTTATCTAGCGGGGGCGGGAGATACGCAGTATTTT

size: medium-sized
V: TRBV4-2
J: TRBJ2-4
D: -
CDR3: CASSPPRRGDIQYF
DNA: TGTGCCAGCAGCCCCCCCCGGAGGGGGGACATTCAGTACTTC

size: many
V: TRBV20-1
J: TRBJ2-5
D: TRBD2
CDR3: CSAITDSILAGEETQYF
DNA: TGCAGTGCCATAACAGACTCCATACTAGCGGGGGAAGAGACCCAGTACTTC

size: -
V: TRBV3-1
J: TRBJ2-1
D: TRBD1
CDR3: CASSRQGSSYNEQFF
DNA: TGTGCCAGCAGCCGACAGGGGAGCTCCTACAATGAGCAGTTCTTC

size: medium-sized
V: TRBV7-6
J: TRBJ2-1
D: TRBD2
CDR3: CASSLGAGGNNEQFF
DNA: TGTGCCAGCAGCTTAGGGGCGGGAGGGAACAATGAGCAGTTCTTC

size: -
V: TRBV2
J: TRBJ2-7
D: -
CDR3: CASRSTVYEQYF
DNA: TGTGCCAGCAGATCAACGGTCTACGAGCAGTACTTC

size: medium-sized
V: TRBV27
J: TRBJ1-1
D: TRBD1
CDR3: CASRGQGAAEAFF
DNA: TGTGCCAGCCGGGGACAGGGGGCGGCTGAAGCTTTCTTT

size: -
V: TRBV5-1
J: TRBJ2-2
D: TRBD2
CDR3: CASSLSGRRTGELFF
DNA: TGCGCCAGCAGCTTGTCCGGGAGGAGGACCGGGGAGCTGTTTTTT

size: large
V: TRBV29-1
J: TRBJ2-2
D: -
CDR3: CSVRRGGTGELFF
DNA: TGCAGCGTGAGACGGGGTGGAACCGGGGAGCTGTTTTTT

size: medium-sized
V: TRBV12-3/TRBV12-4
J: TRBJ2-6
D: TRBD1
CDR3: CASSLWDRGSGANVLTF
DNA: TGTGCCAGCAGCCTCTGGGACAGGGGCTCTGGGGCCAACGTCCTGACTTTC

size: many
V: TRBV18
J: TRBJ1-1
D: -
CDR3: CASSPGTVNTEAFF
DNA: TGTGCCAGCTCACCTGGGACGGTGAACACTGAAGCTTTCTTT

size: -
V: TRBV28
J: TRBJ2-7
D: TRBD2
CDR3: CASSIPGLAGVEQYF
DNA: TGTGCCAGCAGTATCCCGGGACTAGCGGGAGTCGAGCAGTACTTC

size: medium-sized
V: TRBV20-1
J: TRBJ2-3
D: TRBD1
CDR3: CSATTGTGLTDTQYF
DNA: TGCAGTGCTACTACCGGGACAGGGCTGACAGATACGCAGTATTTT

size: -
V: TRBV19
J: TRBJ1-5
D: TRBD1
CDR3: CASSKQGASNQPQHF
DNA: TGTGCCAGTAGTAAACAGGGGGCTAGCAATCAGCCCCAGCATTTT

size: medium-sized
V: TRBV2
J: TRBJ2-7
D: TRBD1
CDR3: CASSYSGTGAHEQYF
DNA: TGTGCCAGCAGTTACTCCGGGACAGGGGCGCACGAGCAGTACTTC

size: medium-sized
V: TRBV29-1
J: TRBJ2-7
D: -
CDR3: CSVAGEGAIYEQYF
DNA: TGCAGCGTTGCCGGGGAGGGGGCTATCTACGAGCAGTACTTC

size: many
V: TRBV10-3
J: TRBJ2-2
D: TRBD1
CDR3: CAITLGQEVTGELFF
DNA: TGTGCCATCACCTTAGGACAGGAAGTCACCGGGGAGCTGTTTTTT

size: medium-sized
V: TRBV5-1
J: TRBJ2-3
D: -
CDR3: CASSLARSGRPDTQYF
DNA: TGCGCCAGCAGCTTGGCCAGGTCAGGGAGGCCAGATACGCAGTATTTT

size: medium-sized
V: TRBV12-3/TRBV12-4
J: TRBJ2-3
D: -
CDR3: CASSFPLTTQYF
DNA: TGTGCCAGCAGTTTCCCGTTAACTACGCAGTATTTT

size: medium-sized
V: TRBV28
J: TRBJ1-4
D: -
CDR3: CASGADSPNEKLFF
DNA: TGTGCCAGCGGAGCGGACAGCCCGAATGAAAAACTGTTTTTT

size: many
V: TRBV5-1
J: TRBJ1-1
D: -
CDR3: CASSYPRAGQNTEAFF
DNA: TGCGCCAGCAGCTACCCAAGGGCAGGGCAGAACACTGAAGCTTTCTTT

size: medium-sized
V: TRBV11-2
J: TRBJ2-1
D: TRBD2
CDR3: CASSPPGLAGEGNEQFF
DNA: TGTGCCAGCAGCCCACCCGGACTAGCGGGGGAGGGCAATGAGCAGTTCTTC

size: medium-sized
V: TRBV28
J: TRBJ1-1
D: -
CDR3: CASSSAGVYTEAFF
DNA: TGTGCCAGCAGTTCCGCAGGGGTCTACACTGAAGCTTTCTTT

size: medium-sized
V: TRBV5-1
J: TRBJ1-2
D: TRBD1
CDR3: CASSSQGVNYGYTF
DNA: TGCGCCAGCAGCTCCCAGGGGGTTAACTATGGCTACACCTTC